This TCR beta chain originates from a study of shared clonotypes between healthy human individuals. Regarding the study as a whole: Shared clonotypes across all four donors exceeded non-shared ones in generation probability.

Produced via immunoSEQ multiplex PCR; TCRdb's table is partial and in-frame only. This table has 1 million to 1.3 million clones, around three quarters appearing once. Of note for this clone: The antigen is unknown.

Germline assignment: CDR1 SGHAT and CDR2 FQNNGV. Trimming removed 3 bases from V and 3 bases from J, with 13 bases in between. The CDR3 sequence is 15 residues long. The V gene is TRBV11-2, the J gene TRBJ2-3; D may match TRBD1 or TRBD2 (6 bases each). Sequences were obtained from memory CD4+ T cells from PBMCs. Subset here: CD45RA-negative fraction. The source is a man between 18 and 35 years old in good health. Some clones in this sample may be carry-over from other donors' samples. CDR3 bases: TGTGCCAGCAGCTTCCGGGGGCAAGGGACAGATACGCAGTATTTT. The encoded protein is CASSFRGQGTDTQYF. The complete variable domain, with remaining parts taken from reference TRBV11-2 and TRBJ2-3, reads EAGVAQSPRYKIIEKRQSVAFWCNPISGHATLYWYQQILGQGPKLLIQFQNNGVVDDSQLPKDRFSAERLKGVDSTLKIQPAKLEDSAVYLCASSFRGQGTDTQYFGPGTRLTVL.